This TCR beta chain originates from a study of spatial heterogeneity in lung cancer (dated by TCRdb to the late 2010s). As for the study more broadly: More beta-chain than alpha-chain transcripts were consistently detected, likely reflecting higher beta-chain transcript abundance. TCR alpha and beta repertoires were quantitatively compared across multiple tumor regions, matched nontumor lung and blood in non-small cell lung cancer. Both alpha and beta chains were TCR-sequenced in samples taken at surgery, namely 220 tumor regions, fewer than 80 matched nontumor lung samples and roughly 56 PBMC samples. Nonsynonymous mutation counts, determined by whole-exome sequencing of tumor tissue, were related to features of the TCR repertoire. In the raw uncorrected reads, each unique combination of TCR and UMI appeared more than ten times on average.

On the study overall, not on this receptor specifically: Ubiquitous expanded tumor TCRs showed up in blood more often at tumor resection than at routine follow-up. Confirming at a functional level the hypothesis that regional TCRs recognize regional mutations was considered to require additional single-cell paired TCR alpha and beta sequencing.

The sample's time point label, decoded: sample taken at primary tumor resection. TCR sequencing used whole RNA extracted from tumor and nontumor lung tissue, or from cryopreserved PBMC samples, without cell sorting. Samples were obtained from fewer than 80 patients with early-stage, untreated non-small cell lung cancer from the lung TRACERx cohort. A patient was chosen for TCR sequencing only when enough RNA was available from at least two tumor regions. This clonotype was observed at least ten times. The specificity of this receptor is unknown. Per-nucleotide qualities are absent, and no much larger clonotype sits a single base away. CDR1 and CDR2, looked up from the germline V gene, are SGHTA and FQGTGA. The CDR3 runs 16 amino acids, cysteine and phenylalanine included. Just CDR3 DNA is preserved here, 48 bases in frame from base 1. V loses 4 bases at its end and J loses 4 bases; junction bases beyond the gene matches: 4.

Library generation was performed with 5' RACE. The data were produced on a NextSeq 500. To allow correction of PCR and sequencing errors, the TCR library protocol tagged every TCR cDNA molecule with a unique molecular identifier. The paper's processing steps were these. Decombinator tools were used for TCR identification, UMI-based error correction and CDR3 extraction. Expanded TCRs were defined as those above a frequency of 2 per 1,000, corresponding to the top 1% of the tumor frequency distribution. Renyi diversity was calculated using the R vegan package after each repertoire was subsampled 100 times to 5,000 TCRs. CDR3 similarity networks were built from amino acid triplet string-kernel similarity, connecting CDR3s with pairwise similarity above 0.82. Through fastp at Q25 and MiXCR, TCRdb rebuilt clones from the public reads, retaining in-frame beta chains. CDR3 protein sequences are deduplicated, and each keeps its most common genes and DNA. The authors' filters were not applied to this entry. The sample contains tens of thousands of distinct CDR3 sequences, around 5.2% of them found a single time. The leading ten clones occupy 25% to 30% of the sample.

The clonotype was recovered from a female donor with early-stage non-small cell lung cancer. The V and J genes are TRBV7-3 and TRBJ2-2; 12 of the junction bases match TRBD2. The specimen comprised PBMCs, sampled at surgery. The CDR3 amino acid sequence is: CASSSSGGAPTGELFF. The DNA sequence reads TGTGCCAGCAGCTCTAGCGGGGGGGCACCCACCGGGGAGCTGTTTTTT.